The clone carrying this T cell receptor (beta chain) has just one count. These data originate in a study of blood T cell repertoires in COVID-19. The assay was immunoSEQ multiplex PCR, and TCRdb's table has in-frame clones only and misses some. The profile shows 120,000 to 150,000 clones, more than 70% of them singletons. Per germline, CDR1 MNHEY and CDR2 SVGEGT. CDR3 length: 16 amino acids. Trimming cost V 5 bases and J 0 bases; bases outside gene matches: 5. Input material: peripheral blood. This receptor was identified in a human donor in a cohort sampled during active COVID-19. The V gene is TRBV6-2 or TRBV6-3, the J gene TRBJ2-5; 11 bases agree with TRBD2. The CDR3 is CASSNPSGGYQETQYF. The CDR3 coding sequence is TGTGCCAGCAGTAACCCTAGCGGGGGGTACCAAGAGACCCAGTACTTC.